This T cell receptor (beta chain) was obtained from a study of OX40 agonist ivuxolimab in advanced cancers. Germline loops: CDR1 MDHEN, CDR2 SYDVKM. The CDR3 is made up of 15 amino acids. Trimming removed 3 bases from V and 2 bases from J, with 14 bases in between. Data came from immunoSEQ multiplex PCR; TCRdb stores just in-frame clones and leaves some out. The sample lists approximately 68,000 clones; approximately 91% were seen once. The sample in question was CD4+ or CD8+ T cells sorted from blood, obtained in a trial of the OX40 agonist ivuxolimab. The receptor comes from an adult with an advanced solid tumor such as melanoma, head and neck, liver or kidney cancer. The V gene is TRBV28, the J gene TRBJ2-7; tentative D call: TRBD1 (6 bases). The CDR3 spells CASSLGTSSTYEQYF. CDR3 coding DNA: TGTGCCAGCAGTTTGGGGACATCCTCTACCTACGAGCAGTACTTC.